Sequencing of this T cell receptor beta chain was carried out in a study of cytomegalovirus exposure and HLA in healthy donors. With 60 Vbeta and 13 Jbeta primers, the PCR was carried out. The data were produced by immunoSEQ multiplex PCR, yet TCRdb's version contains in-frame clones alone and is incomplete. The sample yields 55,000 to 85,000 clones, of which the top ten take up 2.4%. Trimming removed 1 base from V and 9 bases from J, with 16 bases in between. There are 16 residues in the CDR3. The germline gives CDR1 MNHEY, CDR2 SMNVEV (reference sequence). The chain uses TRBV27 and TRBJ1-6; D may be TRBD1 (5 bases). Sequencing input: PBMCs. This receptor was taken from a female donor in good health and CMV-seropositive. The CDR3 sequence: CASSLLDQGPFSPLHF. The CDR3 nucleotides read TGTGCCAGCAGTTTATTGGATCAGGGTCCCTTTTCACCCCTCCACTTT.